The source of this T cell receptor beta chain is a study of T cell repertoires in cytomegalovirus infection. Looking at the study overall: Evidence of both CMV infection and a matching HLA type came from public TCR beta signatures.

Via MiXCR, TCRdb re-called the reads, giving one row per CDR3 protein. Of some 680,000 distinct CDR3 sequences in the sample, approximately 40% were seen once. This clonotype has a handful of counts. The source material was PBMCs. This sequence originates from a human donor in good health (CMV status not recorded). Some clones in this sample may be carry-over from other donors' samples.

The CDR3 sequence: CASSPVRTSGGTDTQYF. CDR3 bases: TGTGCCAGCAGCCCAGTCAGGACTAGCGGGGGCACAGATACGCAGTATTTT. This chain links TRBV7-9 with TRBJ2-3; 12 bases are shared with TRBD2. V was clipped by 5 bases and J by 1 base; unmatched bases: 7. CDR1 SEHNR and CDR2 FQNEAQ come from the germline V gene (reference sequence). The CDR3 has 17 residues.